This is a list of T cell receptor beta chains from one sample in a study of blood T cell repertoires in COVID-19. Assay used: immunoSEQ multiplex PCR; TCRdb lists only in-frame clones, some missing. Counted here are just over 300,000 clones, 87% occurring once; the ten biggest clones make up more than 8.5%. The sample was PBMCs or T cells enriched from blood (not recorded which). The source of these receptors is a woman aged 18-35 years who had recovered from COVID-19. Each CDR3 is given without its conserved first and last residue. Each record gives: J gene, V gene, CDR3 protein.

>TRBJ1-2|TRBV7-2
ASSVRQGSNYGYT
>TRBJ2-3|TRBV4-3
ASSHGGGRRDTQY
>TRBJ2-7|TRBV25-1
ASSVSTVTGAYEQY
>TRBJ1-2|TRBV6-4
ASRSFQGAYGYT
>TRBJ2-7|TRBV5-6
ASSLMGKTGEQY
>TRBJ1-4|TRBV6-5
ASRRQLNEKLF
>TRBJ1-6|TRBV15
ATSSTGREDSPLH
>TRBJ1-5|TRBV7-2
ASSLEGTGTGGSQH
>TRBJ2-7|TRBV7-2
ASSFRRETTYEQY
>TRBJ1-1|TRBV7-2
ASSASTEAF
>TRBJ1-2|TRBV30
AWSEGTLGYGYT
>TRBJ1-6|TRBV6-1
ASSDATGGPRNSPLH
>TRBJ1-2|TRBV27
ASSPGGLYGYT
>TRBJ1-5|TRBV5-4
ASSLSPGKQQPQH
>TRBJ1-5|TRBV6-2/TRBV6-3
ASSYSGLQPQH
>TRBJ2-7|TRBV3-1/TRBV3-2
ASSHSRTLYEQY
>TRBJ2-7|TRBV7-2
ASSLSVASGIGSSYEQY
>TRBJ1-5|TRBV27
ATRRGQASNQPQH
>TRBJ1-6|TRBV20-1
SASRGSGSPLH
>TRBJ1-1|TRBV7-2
ASSLEGTGYDTEAF
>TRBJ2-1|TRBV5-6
ASSFGTGGNEQF